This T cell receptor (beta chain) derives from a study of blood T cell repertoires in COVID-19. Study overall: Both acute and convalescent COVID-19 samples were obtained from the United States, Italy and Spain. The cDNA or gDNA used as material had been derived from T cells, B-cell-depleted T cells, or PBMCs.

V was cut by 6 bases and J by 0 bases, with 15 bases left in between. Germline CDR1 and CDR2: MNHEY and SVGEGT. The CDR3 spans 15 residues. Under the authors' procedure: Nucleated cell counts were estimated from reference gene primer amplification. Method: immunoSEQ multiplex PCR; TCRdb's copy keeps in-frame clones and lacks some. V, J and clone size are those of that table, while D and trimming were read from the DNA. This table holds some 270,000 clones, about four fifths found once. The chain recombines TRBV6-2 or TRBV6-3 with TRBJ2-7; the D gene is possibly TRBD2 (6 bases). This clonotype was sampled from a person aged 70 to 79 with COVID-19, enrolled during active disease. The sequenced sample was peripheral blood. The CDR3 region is CASSVGLPLSYEQYF. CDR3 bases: TGTGCCAGCAGCGTGGGACTCCCGCTCTCCTACGAGCAGTACTTC.